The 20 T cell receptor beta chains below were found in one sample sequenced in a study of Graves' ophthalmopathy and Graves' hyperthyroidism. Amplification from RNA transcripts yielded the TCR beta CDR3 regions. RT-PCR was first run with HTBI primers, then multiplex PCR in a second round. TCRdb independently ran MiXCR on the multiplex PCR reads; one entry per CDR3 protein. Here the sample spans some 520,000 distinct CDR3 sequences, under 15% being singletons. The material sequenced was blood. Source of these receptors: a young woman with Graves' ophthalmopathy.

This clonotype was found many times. The CDR3 spells CASTVIQNYGYTF. For the CDR3, the DNA is TGTGCCAGCACTGTCATCCAAAACTATGGCTACACCTTC. This chain connects TRBV6-1 to TRBJ1-2, with D unresolved. The CDR3 is 13 residues long. Germline CDR1 and CDR2: MNHNS and SASEGT. Trimming stripped 7 bases from V and 2 bases from J, with 11 bases between.

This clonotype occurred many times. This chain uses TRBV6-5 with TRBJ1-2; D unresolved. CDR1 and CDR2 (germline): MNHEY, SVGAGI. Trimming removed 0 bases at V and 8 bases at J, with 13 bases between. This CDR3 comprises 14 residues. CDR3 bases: TGTGCCAGCAGTTACTCGAGTCCCTCAAGGGGCTACACCTTC. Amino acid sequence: CASSYSSPSRGYTF.

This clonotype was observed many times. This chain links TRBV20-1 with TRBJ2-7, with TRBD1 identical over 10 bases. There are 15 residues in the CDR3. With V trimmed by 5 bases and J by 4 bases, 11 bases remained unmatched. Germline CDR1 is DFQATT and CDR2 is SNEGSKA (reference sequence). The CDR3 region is CSAPDRGHTSYEQYF. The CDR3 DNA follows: TGCAGTGCTCCCGACAGGGGGCATACTAGTTACGAGCAGTACTTC.

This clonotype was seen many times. CDR3 amino acids: CASRTGGRSNQPQHF. For the CDR3, the DNA is TGTGCCAGTCGAACAGGGGGCCGTAGCAATCAGCCCCAGCATTTT. This rearrangement joins TRBV19 to TRBJ1-5, with TRBD1 identical over 9 bases. In germline, CDR1 is LNHDA, CDR2 SQIVND (reference sequence). J lost 0 bases, V lost 8 bases, and 5 bases had no gene match. The CDR3 covers 15 residues.

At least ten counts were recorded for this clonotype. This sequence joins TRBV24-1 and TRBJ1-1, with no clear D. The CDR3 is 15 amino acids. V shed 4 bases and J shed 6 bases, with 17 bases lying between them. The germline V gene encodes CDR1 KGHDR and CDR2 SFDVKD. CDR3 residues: CATSDRRAGSSEAFF. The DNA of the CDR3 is TGTGCCACCAGTGACCGGCGGGCAGGTTCATCTGAAGCTTTCTTT.

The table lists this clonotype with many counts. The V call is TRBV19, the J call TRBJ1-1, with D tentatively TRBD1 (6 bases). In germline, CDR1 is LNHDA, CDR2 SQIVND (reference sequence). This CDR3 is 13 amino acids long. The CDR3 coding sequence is TGTGCTTCCCGACCTCAGGGGATGGCTGAAGCTTTCTTT. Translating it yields CASRPQGMAEAFF.

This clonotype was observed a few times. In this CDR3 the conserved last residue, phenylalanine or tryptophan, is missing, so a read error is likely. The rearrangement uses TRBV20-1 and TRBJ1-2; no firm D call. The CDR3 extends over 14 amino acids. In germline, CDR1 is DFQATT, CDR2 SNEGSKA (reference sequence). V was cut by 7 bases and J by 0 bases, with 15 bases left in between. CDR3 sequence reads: CSVRGGLTNYGYTL. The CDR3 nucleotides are TGCAGTGTCAGAGGAGGGCTGACTAACTATGGCTACACCCTC.

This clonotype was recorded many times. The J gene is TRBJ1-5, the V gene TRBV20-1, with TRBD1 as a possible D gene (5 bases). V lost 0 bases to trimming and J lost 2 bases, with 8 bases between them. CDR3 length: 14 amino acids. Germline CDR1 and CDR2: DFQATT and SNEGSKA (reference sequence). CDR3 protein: CSARDRVRNQPQHF. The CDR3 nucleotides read TGCAGTGCTAGAGACAGGGTACGCAATCAGCCCCAGCATTTT.

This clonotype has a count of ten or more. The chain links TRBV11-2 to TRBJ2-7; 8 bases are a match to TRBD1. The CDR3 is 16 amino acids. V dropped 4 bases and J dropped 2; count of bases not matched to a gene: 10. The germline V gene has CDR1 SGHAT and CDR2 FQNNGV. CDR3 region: CASSSQRTGNPYEQYF. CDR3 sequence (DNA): TGTGCCAGCAGCTCTCAACGGACAGGGAACCCCTACGAGCAGTACTTC.

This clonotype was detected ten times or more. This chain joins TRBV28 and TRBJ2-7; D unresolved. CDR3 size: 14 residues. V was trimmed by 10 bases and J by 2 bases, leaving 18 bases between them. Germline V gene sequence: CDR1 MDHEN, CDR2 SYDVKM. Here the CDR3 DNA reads TGTGCCACCACACCCCAAAGTTCGGCCTACGAGCAGTACTTC. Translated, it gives CATTPQSSAYEQYF.

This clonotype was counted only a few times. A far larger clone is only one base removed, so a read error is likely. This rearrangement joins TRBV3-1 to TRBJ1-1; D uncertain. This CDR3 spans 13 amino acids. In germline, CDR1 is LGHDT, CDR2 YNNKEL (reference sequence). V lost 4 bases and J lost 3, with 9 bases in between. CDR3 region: CASSPGVYTEAFF. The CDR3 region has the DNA TGTGCCAGCAGCCCAGGTGTGTACACTGAAGCTTTCTTT. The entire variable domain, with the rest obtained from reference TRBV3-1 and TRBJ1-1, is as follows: DTAVSQTPKYLVTQMGNDKSIKCEQNLGHDTMYWYKQDSKKFLKIMFSYNNKELIINETVPNRFSPKSPDKAHLNLHINSLELGDSAVYFCASSPGVYTEAFFGQGTRLTVV.

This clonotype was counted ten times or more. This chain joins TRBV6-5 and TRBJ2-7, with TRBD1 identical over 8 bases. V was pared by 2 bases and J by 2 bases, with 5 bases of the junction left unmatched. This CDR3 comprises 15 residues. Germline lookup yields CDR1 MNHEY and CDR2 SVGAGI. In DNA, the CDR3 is TGTGCCAGCAGTTACGACAGGGGTGGAACCTACGAGCAGTACTTC. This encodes CASSYDRGGTYEQYF.

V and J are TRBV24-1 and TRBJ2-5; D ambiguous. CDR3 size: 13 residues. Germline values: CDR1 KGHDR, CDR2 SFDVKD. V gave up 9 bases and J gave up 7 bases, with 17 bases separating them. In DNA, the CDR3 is TGTGCCACCCCTGACACATGTCCGGCGACCCAGTACTTC. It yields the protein CATPDTCPATQYF.

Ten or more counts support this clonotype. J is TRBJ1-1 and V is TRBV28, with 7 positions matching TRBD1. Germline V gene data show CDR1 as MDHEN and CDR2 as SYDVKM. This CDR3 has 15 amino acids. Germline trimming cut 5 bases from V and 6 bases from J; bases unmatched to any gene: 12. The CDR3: CASSRRQGGSPEAFF. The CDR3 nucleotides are TGTGCCAGCAGTCGAAGACAGGGAGGATCCCCTGAAGCTTTCTTT. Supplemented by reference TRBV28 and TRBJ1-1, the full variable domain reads DVKVTQSSRYLVKRTGEKVFLECVQDMDHENMFWYRQDPGLGLRLIYFSYDVKMKEKGDIPEGYSVSREKKERFSLILESASTNQTSMYLCASSRRQGGSPEAFFGQGTRLTVV.

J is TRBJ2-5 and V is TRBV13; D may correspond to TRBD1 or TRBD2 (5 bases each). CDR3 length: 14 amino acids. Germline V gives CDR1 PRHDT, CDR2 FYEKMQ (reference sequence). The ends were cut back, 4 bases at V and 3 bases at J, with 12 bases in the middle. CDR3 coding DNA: TGTGCCAGCAGCTCCCGGGGCCTCGAAGAGACCCAGTACTTC. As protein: CASSSRGLEETQYF.

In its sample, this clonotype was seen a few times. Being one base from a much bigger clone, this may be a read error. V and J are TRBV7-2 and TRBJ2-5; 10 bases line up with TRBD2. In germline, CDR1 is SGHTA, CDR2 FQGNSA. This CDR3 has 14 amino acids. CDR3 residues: CASSLLAGVETRYF. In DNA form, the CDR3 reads TGTGCCAGCAGCTTACTAGCGGGGGTGGAGACCCGGTACTTC.

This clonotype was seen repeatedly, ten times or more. CDR3 nucleotide sequence: TGTGCCAGCACCAAGTTCGACAGGGCCAATCAGCCCCAGCATTTT. Amino acid sequence: CASTKFDRANQPQHF. The V call is TRBV6-1, the J call TRBJ1-5, with 7 bases fitting TRBD1. This CDR3 is 15 amino acids long. CDR1 MNHNS and CDR2 SASEGT come from the germline V gene. Germline trimming cut 7 bases from V and 3 bases from J; bases unmatched to any gene: 9.

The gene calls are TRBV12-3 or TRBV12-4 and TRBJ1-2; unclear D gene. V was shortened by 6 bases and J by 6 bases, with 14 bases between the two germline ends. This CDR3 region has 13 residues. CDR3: CASRLDRLDGYTF. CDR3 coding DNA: TGTGCCAGCAGGTTGGACCGGTTGGATGGCTACACCTTC.

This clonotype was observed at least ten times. CDR3 region: CASSSLGASQGYQYF. Written as DNA, the CDR3 is TGTGCCAGCAGCTCCCTGGGAGCGTCCCAAGGGTACCAGTACTTC. This chain links TRBV7-2 with TRBJ2-5; D perhaps matches TRBD2 (5 bases). The germline V and J ends were trimmed by 4 bases and 10 bases, with 22 bases remaining between them. Looked up from germline, CDR1 is SGHTA and CDR2 is FQGNSA. This CDR3 is 15 amino acids long.

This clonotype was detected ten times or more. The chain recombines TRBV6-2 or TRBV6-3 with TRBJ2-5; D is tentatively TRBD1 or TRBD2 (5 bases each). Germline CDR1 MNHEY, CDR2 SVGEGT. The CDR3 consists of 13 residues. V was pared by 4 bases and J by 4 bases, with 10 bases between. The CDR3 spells CASSFRGVETQYF. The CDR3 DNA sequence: TGTGCCAGCAGTTTTCGAGGGGTAGAGACCCAGTACTTC.